This TCR beta chain was profiled in a study of blood T cell repertoires in COVID-19. Study information: The samples span acute and convalescent COVID-19 from the United States, Italy and Spain. PBMCs, B-cell-depleted T cells, or T cells provided the cDNA or gDNA that made up the material.

In the source study's methods: Amplified reference gene primers provided the basis for estimating nucleated cell counts. Method: immunoSEQ multiplex PCR; TCRdb's copy keeps in-frame clones and lacks some. V and J calls and clone size are those listed in that table; D and trimming were worked out from the DNA. The data show about 24,000 clones, roughly 86% seen once. Sequences were obtained from peripheral blood. The receptor was isolated from a human donor with active COVID-19. The donor label of this sample is uncertain.

The CDR3 DNA sequence: TGTGCCAGCAGCCTGGGGCAGGGCACTGAAGCTTTCTTT. Its protein is CASSLGQGTEAFF. The rearrangement links TRBV14 to TRBJ1-1; D perhaps matches TRBD1 (5 bases). From germline, CDR1 is SGHDN and CDR2 FVKESK. CDR3 size: 13 residues. Trimming shortened V by 4 bases and J by 4 bases, and 10 bases separated the two germline ends.